What follows are 30 T cell receptor beta chains derived from one specimen sequenced in a study of T cells after yellow fever vaccination. TCRdb re-analysed the 5' RACE reads in MiXCR, keeping a single row per CDR3 protein. The table lists over 300,000 distinct CDR3 sequences, around 6.8% of them singletons. Material: PBMCs, obtained roughly 46 days after the first yellow fever vaccination. Receptors were obtained from a man between 18 and 35 years old who received the YFV17D yellow fever vaccine.

This clonotype was recorded many times. The chain couples TRBV7-9 to TRBJ2-2; D is uncertain. Trimming shortened V by 5 bases and J by 5 bases, and 3 bases separated the two germline ends. Germline values: CDR1 SEHNR, CDR2 FQNEAQ (reference sequence). This CDR3 spans 11 amino acids. The CDR3 coding sequence is TGTGCCAGCAGCGTAACCGGGGAGCTGTTTTTT. The encoded protein is CASSVTGELFF.

The table lists this clonotype with a few counts. V and J are TRBV12-3 or TRBV12-4 and TRBJ1-3; no firm D call. The CDR3 is 14 residues long. With 6 bases removed from V and 0 bases from J, the gap between germline ends came to 9 bases. The CDR3 nucleotides read TGTGCCAGCAGCCAAGGGATCTCTGGAAACACCATATATTTT. This sequence encodes CASSQGISGNTIYF.

There are a few counts of this clonotype. The chain joins TRBV4-3 to TRBJ1-2, with a weak D call TRBD1 (6 bases). This CDR3 is built from 16 residues. CDR1 and CDR2 from the germline V gene are LGHNA and YSLEER. V lost 3 bases, J lost 2 bases, and 16 bases lay in between. In DNA form, the CDR3 reads TGCGCCAGCAGCCAGGACCGCGGACAGACCAACTATGGCTACACCTTC. As protein: CASSQDRGQTNYGYTF.

This clonotype has only a few counts. The rearrangement links TRBV24-1 to TRBJ1-2, with 7 bases lining up with TRBD1. Trimming took 4 bases from V and 4 from J; bases not matched to a gene: 11. This CDR3 is 16 amino acids long. Germline V gene data show CDR1 as KGHDR and CDR2 as SFDVKD. As DNA, the CDR3 is TGTGCCACCAGTGAACCTCACGACAGGGCGCTCTATGGCTACACCTTC. It encodes CATSEPHDRALYGYTF.

This clonotype was counted a few times. This chain joins TRBV27 and TRBJ2-3; TRBD1 or TRBD2 may be the D gene (5 bases each). CDR1 MNHEY and CDR2 SMNVEV come from the germline V gene (reference sequence). The CDR3 consists of 16 residues. The V gene lost 2 bases and the J gene lost 0 bases, with 12 bases spanning the gap. The CDR3 DNA sequence: TGTGCCAGCAGTTTAGCCACGGGGCTGAGCACAGATACGCAGTATTTT. Its protein is CASSLATGLSTDTQYF.

J is TRBJ1-4 and V is TRBV7-2, with D tentatively TRBD1 (5 bases). Germline lookup yields CDR1 SGHTA and CDR2 FQGNSA. The V and J ends lost 10 bases and 4 bases respectively, with 13 bases between them. The length of the CDR3 is 13 residues. The CDR3 bases are TGTGCCACCACGAGCAGGGATAATGAAAAACTGTTTTTT. Translated: CATTSRDNEKLFF. Full variable domain (outside the CDR3, taken from reference TRBV7-2 and TRBJ1-4): GAGVSQSPSNKVTEKGKDVELRCDPISGHTALYWYRQSLGQGLEFLIYFQGNSAPDKSGLPSDRFSAERTGGSVSTLTIQRTQQEDSAVYLCATTSRDNEKLFFGSGTQLSVL.

This clonotype showed up many times. This chain links TRBV20-1 with TRBJ1-2, with D unclear. Trimming took off 1 base at V and 8 bases at J, with 8 bases between the two ends. Germline V gene sequence: CDR1 DFQATT, CDR2 SNEGSKA (reference sequence). The CDR3 is made up of 11 amino acids. CDR3 sequence: CSARGLQGYTF. CDR3 nucleotides: TGCAGTGCTAGAGGTCTTCAGGGCTACACCTTC.

This clonotype was seen a handful of times. The chain combines TRBV19 with TRBJ2-5, with D perhaps TRBD2 (5 bases). Germline CDR1 reads LNHDA; CDR2 reads SQIVND (reference sequence). CDR3 length equals 15 residues. Trimming left V 7 bases short and J 5 bases short, with 20 bases between. CDR3 nucleotide sequence: TGTGCCAGTAACAACAACGGTTTGGGGAGCGAGACCCAGTACTTC. Translating it yields CASNNNGLGSETQYF.

The table lists this clonotype with a few counts. This chain links TRBV4-3 with TRBJ2-5, with a possible D match to TRBD2 (6 bases). The CDR3 length is 16 residues. Per the germline V gene, CDR1 is LGHNA and CDR2 is YSLEER. The ends were cut back, 0 bases at V and 2 bases at J, with 13 bases in the middle. CDR3 DNA: TGCGCCAGCAGCCAAGATTGGAGGGGTCTACAAGAGACCCAGTACTTC. It yields the protein CASSQDWRGLQETQYF.

This clonotype was seen a few times. This chain uses TRBV6-5 with TRBJ2-7, with 15 nucleotides matching TRBD2. Trimming removed 0 bases from V and 4 bases from J; junction bases left unmatched: 1. CDR3 size: 16 residues. Germline V gives CDR1 MNHEY, CDR2 SVGAGI. CDR3 sequence (DNA): TGTGCCAGCAGTTACTCAGGGACTAGCGGGGGGTACGAGCAGTACTTC. Translation gives CASSYSGTSGGYEQYF.

The chain links TRBV6-2 or TRBV6-3 to TRBJ1-5, with D uncertain. CDR1 MNHEY and CDR2 SVGEGT come from the germline V gene. The CDR3 extends over 11 amino acids. Trimming took off 2 bases at V and 9 bases at J, with 5 bases between the two ends. The chain's CDR3 is CASSYMGPQHF. CDR3 sequence (DNA): TGTGCCAGCAGTTACATGGGGCCCCAGCATTTT.

The V call is TRBV5-8, the J call TRBJ2-2, with 8 bases aligning to TRBD1. The CDR3 runs 17 residues. The J segment lost 2 bases and the V segment lost 0 bases, leaving 6 bases of the junction unmatched. Germline-derived CDR1 and CDR2 are SGHTS and YDEGEE. CDR3 bases: TGTGCCAGCAGCTTGGTGCAGGGGGCGTTTAACACCGGGGAGCTGTTTTTT. This encodes CASSLVQGAFNTGELFF.

The V call is TRBV12-3 or TRBV12-4, the J call TRBJ2-1, with unresolved D. The CDR3 consists of 15 residues. Trimming left V 7 bases short and J 5 bases short, with 18 bases between. CDR3 residues: CASTAGVANNNEQFF. CDR3 nucleotide sequence: TGTGCCAGCACCGCCGGTGTAGCTAATAACAATGAGCAGTTCTTC.

The rearrangement uses TRBV5-5 and TRBJ1-4; 7 bases agree with TRBD1. This CDR3 spans 16 amino acids. V was clipped by 4 bases and J by 0 bases; unmatched bases: 6. Germline CDR1 SGHKS, CDR2 YYEKEE (reference sequence). CDR3 sequence (DNA): TGTGCCAGCAGCAAAGCAGGGGGTGCAACTAATGAAAAACTGTTTTTT. Translating gives CASSKAGGATNEKLFF.

This clonotype was seen repeatedly, ten times or more. The chain carries TRBV6-5 and TRBJ1-3; D call uncertain. The V end lost 4 bases, the J end lost 2 bases, and 6 bases lay between the germline ends. Germline loops: CDR1 MNHEY, CDR2 SVGAGI. CDR3 length: 13 amino acids. The CDR3 DNA reads as TGTGCCAGCAGTTCGGCGGCTGGAAACACCATATATTTT. Translation: CASSSAAGNTIYF.

This clonotype was counted between two and nine times. The chain has TRBV5-6 and TRBJ1-6; D is possibly TRBD1 (6 bases). Germline CDR1 SGHDT, CDR2 YYEEEE. The CDR3 length is 13 residues. Trimming removed 4 bases at V and 7 bases at J, with 9 bases between. The CDR3 sequence is CASSTTGNSPLHF. Written as DNA, the CDR3 is TGTGCCAGCAGCACCACAGGGAATTCACCCCTCCACTTT.

The rearrangement links TRBV5-6 to TRBJ2-5; 10 nucleotides line up with TRBD2. CDR3 size: 17 residues. Germline values: CDR1 SGHDT, CDR2 YYEEEE. Trimming at V came to 4 bases and at J to 2 bases, leaving 11 bases not matched to a gene. The CDR3 sequence is CASSRKILLAGQETQYF. CDR3 bases: TGTGCCAGCAGCCGGAAAATACTACTAGCGGGGCAAGAGACCCAGTACTTC.

This clonotype was recorded a few times. CDR3 DNA: TGTGCCAGCAGTTTCCGCAGTCCGATCCAAGAGACCCAGTACTTC. Translated: CASSFRSPIQETQYF. The chain recombines TRBV12-3 or TRBV12-4 with TRBJ2-5; no reliable D call. The CDR3 contains 15 residues. The ends were cut back, 3 bases at V and 1 base at J, with 12 bases in the middle.

This clonotype has only a few counts. This rearrangement joins TRBV28 to TRBJ1-2, with no clear D. The CDR3 has 12 amino acids. The germline V and J ends were trimmed by 6 bases and 5 bases, with 10 bases remaining between them. Germline V gene data show CDR1 as MDHEN and CDR2 as SYDVKM. The CDR3 nucleotides are TGTGCCAGCAGCCTGACCGAATATGGCTACACCTTC. Translated: CASSLTEYGYTF.

Regarding this clonotype: A much larger clone sits a single nucleotide away, making a read error possible. The chain carries TRBV12-3 or TRBV12-4 and TRBJ2-2, with D unclear. The CDR3 extends over 11 amino acids. V gave up 3 bases and J gave up 13 bases, with 9 bases separating them. CDR3 sequence reads: CASSFDEVLFF. The CDR3 nucleotides read TGTGCCAGCAGTTTCGACGAGGTGCTGTTTTTT.

This clonotype was seen a handful of times. The rearrangement joins TRBV9 to TRBJ2-2; maybe TRBD1 (6 bases). CDR3 length equals 14 residues. Trimming removed 4 bases from V and 5 bases from J, with 12 bases in between. The germline V gene encodes CDR1 SGDLS and CDR2 YYNGEE. CDR3 sequence (DNA): TGTGCCAGCAGCCAGAACCAGGGGACCGGGGAGCTGTTTTTT. It specifies CASSQNQGTGELFF.

The rearrangement uses TRBV11-2 and TRBJ2-7; D remains unclear. The CDR3 contains 12 residues. Germline V gene sequence: CDR1 SGHAT, CDR2 FQNNGV. V gave up 1 base and J gave up 4 bases, with 5 bases separating them. The CDR3 DNA is TGTGCCAGCAGCTTAGCTCGGTACGAGCAGTACGTC. It encodes CASSLARYEQYV.

This clonotype was found many times. The V call is TRBV6-5, the J call TRBJ2-7, with a possible D match to TRBD1 (5 bases). The CDR3 is 15 residues long. The ends were cut back, 2 bases at V and 5 bases at J, with 16 bases in the middle. Germline V lookup: CDR1 MNHEY, CDR2 SVGAGI. This chain's CDR3 is CASSYPGAKGNEQYF. The CDR3 bases are TGTGCCAGCAGTTACCCTGGGGCCAAAGGGAACGAGCAGTACTTC.

The sample holds a few counts of this clonotype. This chain joins TRBV5-1 and TRBJ2-3; 8 bases align to TRBD1. The CDR3 contains 14 residues. The V gene's germline CDR1 is SGHRS and CDR2 YFSETQ. J gave up 5 bases and V 4 bases, and 6 bases lay outside the gene matches. The CDR3 DNA is TGCGCCAGCAGCCGGACAGGGAAAGAAGATACGCAGTATTTT. This gives the protein CASSRTGKEDTQYF.

This chain links TRBV10-3 with TRBJ1-4; 10 nucleotides line up with TRBD1. CDR1 ENHRY and CDR2 SYGVKD come from the germline V gene. The V and J ends lost 6 bases and 8 bases, in that order; junction bases with no gene match: 12. CDR3 size: 16 residues. CDR3 region: CAISTRPGQGIEKLFF. The CDR3 DNA sequence: TGTGCCATCAGCACCCGACCGGGACAGGGGATAGAAAAACTGTTTTTT.

This clonotype was detected ten times or more. The chain combines TRBV12-3 or TRBV12-4 with TRBJ2-1; D may be TRBD1 (5 bases). Trimming stripped 5 bases from V and 5 bases from J, with 22 bases between. The CDR3 spans 17 residues. This CDR3 is CASSSIGQGYFDNEQFF. DNA of the CDR3: TGTGCCAGCAGTAGCATTGGGCAGGGCTATTTCGACAATGAGCAGTTCTTC.

The table lists this clonotype with a few counts. This sequence joins TRBV5-1 and TRBJ2-1, with 7 positions matching TRBD2. The J segment lost 6 bases and the V segment lost 4 bases, leaving 7 bases of the junction unmatched. CDR1 and CDR2 (germline): SGHRS, YFSETQ. The CDR3 runs to 14 residues. CDR3 bases: TGCGCCAGCAGCATCGGACCGGGGGGCAATGAGCAGTTCTTC. It specifies CASSIGPGGNEQFF.

This clonotype has a handful of counts. V usage is TRBV7-3 and J usage is TRBJ1-1; possible D gene TRBD1, 5 bases. CDR1 and CDR2 from the germline V gene are SGHTA and FQGTGA. The ends were cut back, 5 bases at V and 7 bases at J, with 14 bases in the middle. The CDR3 runs 13 residues. The CDR3 spells CASSPGHGGEAFF. In nucleotides, the CDR3 is TGTGCCAGCAGCCCAGGGCACGGGGGTGAAGCTTTCTTT.

CDR3 DNA: TGTGCCAGCAGAACACCAAACAGGGGGAACTATGGCTACACCTTC. It specifies CASRTPNRGNYGYTF. The rearrangement links TRBV6-1 to TRBJ1-2, with TRBD1 identical over 8 bases. J gave up 2 bases and V 6 bases, and 8 bases lay outside the gene matches. The CDR3 runs to 15 residues. The V gene's germline CDR1 is MNHNS and CDR2 SASEGT.

This clonotype was observed a few times. The chain recombines TRBV4-1 with TRBJ1-5; tentative D call: TRBD1 (5 bases). V lost 0 bases and J lost 3, with 9 bases in between. CDR1 is MGHRA, CDR2 YSYEKL, per germline. There are 15 residues in the CDR3. The CDR3 bases are TGCGCCAGCAGCCAAGATCCGGGGCCCAATCAGCCCCAGCATTTT. Protein product: CASSQDPGPNQPQHF.